This T cell receptor (beta chain) was found in a study of T cell responses to AZD1222 COVID-19 vaccine. Findings of the study overall: Just 6 or 7 people given AZD1222 tested seropositive at baseline. With dominance at 160-218 and 743-854, vaccine-associated CD4 TCRs spanned spike.

Looked up from germline, CDR1 is MNHEY and CDR2 is SVGAGI. The length of the CDR3 is 14 residues. Trimming removed 4 bases from V and 8 bases from J, with 12 bases in between. The assay was immunoSEQ multiplex PCR, and TCRdb's table has in-frame clones only and misses some. The table records 100,000 to 150,000 clones, roughly 91% of them present only once. Concerning this clone: The antigen remains unidentified.

This clonotype was sampled from an adult who received the AZD1222 COVID-19 vaccine. Source: peripheral blood, taken 28 days after the second AZD1222 dose. This rearrangement joins TRBV6-5 to TRBJ1-6; D is unclear. The CDR3 nucleotides are TGTGCCAGCAGTTCAGACCCCCGGTATTCACCCCTCCACTTT. Residues: CASSSDPRYSPLHF.